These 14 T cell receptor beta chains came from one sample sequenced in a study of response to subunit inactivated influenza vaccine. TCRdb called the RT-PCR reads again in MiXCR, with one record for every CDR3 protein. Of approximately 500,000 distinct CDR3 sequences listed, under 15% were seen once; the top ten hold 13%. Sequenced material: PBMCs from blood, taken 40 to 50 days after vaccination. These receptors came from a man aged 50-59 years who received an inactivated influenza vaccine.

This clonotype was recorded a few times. CDR3 loop: CASSSNLAGGMGEQFF. CDR3 DNA sequence: TGTGCCAGCAGCTCCAACCTAGCGGGAGGGATGGGTGAGCAGTTCTTC. The chain combines TRBV7-9 with TRBJ2-1; 12 positions match TRBD2. Germline V lookup: CDR1 SEHNR, CDR2 FQNEAQ (reference sequence). CDR3 length: 16 amino acids. Trimming at V came to 4 bases and at J to 9 bases, leaving 10 bases not matched to a gene. Full variable domain (remainder filled in from reference TRBV7-9 and TRBJ2-1): DTGVSQNPRHKITKRGQNVTFRCDPISEHNRLYWYRQTLGQGPEFLTYFQNEAQLEKSRLLSDRFSAERPKGSFSTLEIQRTEQGDSAMYLCASSSNLAGGMGEQFFGPGTRLTVL.

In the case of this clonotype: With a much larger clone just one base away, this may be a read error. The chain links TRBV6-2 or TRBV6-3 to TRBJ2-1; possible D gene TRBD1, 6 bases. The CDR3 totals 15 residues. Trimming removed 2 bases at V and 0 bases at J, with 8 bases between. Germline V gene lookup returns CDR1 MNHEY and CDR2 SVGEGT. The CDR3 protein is CASSYTGSSYNEQFF. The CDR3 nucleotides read TGTGCCAGCAGTTACACAGGGAGCTCCTACAATGAGCAGTTCTTC.

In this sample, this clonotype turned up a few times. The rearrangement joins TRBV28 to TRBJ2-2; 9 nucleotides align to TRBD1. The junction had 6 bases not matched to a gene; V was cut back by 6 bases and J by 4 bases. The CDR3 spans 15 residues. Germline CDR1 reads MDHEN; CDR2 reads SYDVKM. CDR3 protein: CASSSGTGTTGELFF. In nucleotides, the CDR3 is TGTGCCAGCAGCTCCGGGACAGGGACCACCGGGGAGCTGTTTTTT. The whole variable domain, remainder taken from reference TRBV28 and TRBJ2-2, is DVKVTQSSRYLVKRTGEKVFLECVQDMDHENMFWYRQDPGLGLRLIYFSYDVKMKEKGDIPEGYSVSREKKERFSLILESASTNQTSMYLCASSSGTGTTGELFFGEGSRLTVL.

CDR3 in amino acids: CASSPTRDFHEQFF. CDR3 bases: TGCGCCAGCAGCCCAACCAGGGACTTTCATGAGCAGTTCTTC. The J gene is TRBJ2-1, the V gene TRBV4-1; D perhaps matches TRBD2 (6 bases). The length of the CDR3 is 14 residues. Trimming took off 4 bases at V and 8 bases at J, with 15 bases between the two ends. Germline V gene sequence: CDR1 MGHRA, CDR2 YSYEKL.

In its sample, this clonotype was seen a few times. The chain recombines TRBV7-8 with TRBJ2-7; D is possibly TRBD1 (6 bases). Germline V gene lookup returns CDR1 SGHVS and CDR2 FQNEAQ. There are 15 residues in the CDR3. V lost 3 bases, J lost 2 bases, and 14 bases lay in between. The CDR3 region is CASSLPTGATYEQYF. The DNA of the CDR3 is TGTGCCAGCAGCTTGCCGACAGGAGCCACCTACGAGCAGTACTTC.

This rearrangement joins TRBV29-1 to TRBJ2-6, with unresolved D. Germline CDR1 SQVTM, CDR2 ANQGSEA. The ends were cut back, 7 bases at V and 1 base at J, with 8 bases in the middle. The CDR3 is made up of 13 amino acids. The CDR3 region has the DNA TGCAGCGCCCAGAATTCTGGGGCCAACGTCCTGACTTTC. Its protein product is CSAQNSGANVLTF.

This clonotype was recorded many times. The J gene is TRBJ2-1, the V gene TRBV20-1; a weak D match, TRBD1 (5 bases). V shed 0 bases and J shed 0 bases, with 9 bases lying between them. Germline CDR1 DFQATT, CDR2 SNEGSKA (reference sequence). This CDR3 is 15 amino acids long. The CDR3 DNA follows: TGCAGTGCTAGAGAGGGGCGGATCTCCTACAATGAGCAGTTCTTC. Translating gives CSAREGRISYNEQFF.

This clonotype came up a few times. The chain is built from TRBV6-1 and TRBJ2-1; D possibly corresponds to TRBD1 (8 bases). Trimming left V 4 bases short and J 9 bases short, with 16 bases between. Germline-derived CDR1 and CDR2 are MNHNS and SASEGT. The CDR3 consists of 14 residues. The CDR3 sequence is CASSAENRGGEQFF. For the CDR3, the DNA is TGTGCCAGCAGTGCTGAGAACAGGGGGGGTGAGCAGTTCTTC.

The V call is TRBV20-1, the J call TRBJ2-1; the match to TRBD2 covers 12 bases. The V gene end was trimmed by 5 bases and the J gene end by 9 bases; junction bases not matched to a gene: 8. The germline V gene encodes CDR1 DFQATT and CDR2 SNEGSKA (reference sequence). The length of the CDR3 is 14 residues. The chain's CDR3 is CSARGLAGSSEQFF. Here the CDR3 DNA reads TGCAGTGCTCGCGGACTAGCGGGATCAAGTGAGCAGTTCTTC.

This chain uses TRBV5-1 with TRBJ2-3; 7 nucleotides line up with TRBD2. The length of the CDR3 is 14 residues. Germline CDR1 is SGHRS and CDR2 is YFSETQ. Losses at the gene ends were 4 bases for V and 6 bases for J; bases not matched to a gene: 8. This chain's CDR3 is CASSMTSPLDTQYF. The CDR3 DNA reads TGCGCCAGCAGCATGACTAGCCCCCTGGATACGCAGTATTTT.

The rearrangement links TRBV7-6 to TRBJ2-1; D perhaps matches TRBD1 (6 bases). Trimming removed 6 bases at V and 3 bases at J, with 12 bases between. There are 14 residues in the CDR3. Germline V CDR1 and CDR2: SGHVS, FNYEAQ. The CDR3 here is CASSPGTYYNEQFF. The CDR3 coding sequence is TGTGCCAGCAGTCCCGGGACATACTACAATGAGCAGTTCTTC.

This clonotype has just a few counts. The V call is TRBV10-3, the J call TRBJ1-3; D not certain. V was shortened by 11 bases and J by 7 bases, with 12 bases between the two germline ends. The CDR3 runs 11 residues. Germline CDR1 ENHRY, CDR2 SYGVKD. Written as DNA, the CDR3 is TGTGCCCATCAACGAGGTAACACCATATATTTT. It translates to CAHQRGNTIYF.

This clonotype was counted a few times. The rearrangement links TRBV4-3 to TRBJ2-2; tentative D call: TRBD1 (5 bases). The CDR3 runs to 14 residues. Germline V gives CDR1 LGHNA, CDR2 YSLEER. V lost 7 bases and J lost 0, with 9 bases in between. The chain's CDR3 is CASKDISNTGELFF. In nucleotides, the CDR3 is TGCGCCAGCAAGGACATCTCGAACACCGGGGAGCTGTTTTTT.

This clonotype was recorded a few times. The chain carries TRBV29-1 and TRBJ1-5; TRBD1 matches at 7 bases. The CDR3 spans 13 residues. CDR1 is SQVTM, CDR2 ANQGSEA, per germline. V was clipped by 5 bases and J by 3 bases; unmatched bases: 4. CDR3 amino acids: CSVRQGPNQPQHF. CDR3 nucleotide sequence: TGCAGCGTTCGACAGGGACCCAATCAGCCCCAGCATTTT.